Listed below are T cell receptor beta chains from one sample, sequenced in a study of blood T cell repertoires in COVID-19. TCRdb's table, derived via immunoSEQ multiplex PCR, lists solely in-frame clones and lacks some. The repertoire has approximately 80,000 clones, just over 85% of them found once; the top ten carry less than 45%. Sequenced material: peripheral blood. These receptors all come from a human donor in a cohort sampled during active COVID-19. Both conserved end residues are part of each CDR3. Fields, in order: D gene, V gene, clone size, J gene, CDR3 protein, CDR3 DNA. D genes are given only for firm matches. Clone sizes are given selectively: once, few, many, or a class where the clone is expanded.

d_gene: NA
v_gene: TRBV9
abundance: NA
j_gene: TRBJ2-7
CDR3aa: CASSPEGVNYEQYF
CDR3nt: TGTGCCAGCAGTCCGGAGGGTGTTAACTACGAGCAGTACTTC

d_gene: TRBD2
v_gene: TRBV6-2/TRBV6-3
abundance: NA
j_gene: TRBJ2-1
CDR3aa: CASSYSRTSYNEQFF
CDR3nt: TGTGCCAGCAGTTACTCCAGGACTAGCTACAATGAGCAGTTCTTC

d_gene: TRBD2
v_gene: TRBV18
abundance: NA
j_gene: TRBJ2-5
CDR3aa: CASSSGLAGQETQYF
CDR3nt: TGTGCCAGCTCATCCGGACTAGCGGGCCAAGAGACCCAGTACTTC

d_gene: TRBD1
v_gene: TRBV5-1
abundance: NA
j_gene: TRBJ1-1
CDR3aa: CASSLRDRNTEAFF
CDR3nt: TGCGCCAGCAGCTTGAGGGACAGGAACACTGAAGCTTTCTTT

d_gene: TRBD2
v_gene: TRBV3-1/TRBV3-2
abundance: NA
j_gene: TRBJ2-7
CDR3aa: CASSPLAGSYEQYF
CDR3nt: TGTGCCAGCAGCCCCCTAGCGGGATCTTACGAGCAGTACTTC

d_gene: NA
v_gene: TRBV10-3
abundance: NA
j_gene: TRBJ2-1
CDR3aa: CAISDSNSYNEQFF
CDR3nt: TGTGCCATCAGTGATTCTAACTCCTACAATGAGCAGTTCTTC

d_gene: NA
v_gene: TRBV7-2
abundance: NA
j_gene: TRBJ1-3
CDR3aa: CASSPSRGWGNTIYF
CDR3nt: TGTGCCAGCAGCCCTAGCCGGGGTTGGGGAAACACCATATATTTT

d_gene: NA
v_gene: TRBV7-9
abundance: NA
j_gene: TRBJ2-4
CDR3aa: CASSSRPGITKNIQYF
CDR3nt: TGTGCCAGCAGCTCCAGACCGGGTATAACCAAAAACATTCAGTACTTC

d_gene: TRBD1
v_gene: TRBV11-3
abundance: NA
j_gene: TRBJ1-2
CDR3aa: CASSDGQGRGYTF
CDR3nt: TGTGCCAGCAGCGACGGACAGGGAAGAGGCTACACCTTC

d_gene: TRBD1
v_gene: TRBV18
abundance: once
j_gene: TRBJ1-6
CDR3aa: CASSPGTDSPLHF
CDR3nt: TGTGCCAGCTCACCAGGGACAGATTCACCCCTCCACTTT

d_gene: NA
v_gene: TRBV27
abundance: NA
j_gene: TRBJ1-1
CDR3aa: CASTQTLGGVFNTEAFF
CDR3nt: TGTGCCAGCACCCAAACGTTAGGCGGAGTTTTTAACACTGAAGCTTTCTTT

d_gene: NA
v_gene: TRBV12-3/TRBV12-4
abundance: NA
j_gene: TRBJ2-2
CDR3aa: CASSLSAGELFF
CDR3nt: TGTGCCAGCAGTTTATCCGCCGGGGAGCTGTTTTTT

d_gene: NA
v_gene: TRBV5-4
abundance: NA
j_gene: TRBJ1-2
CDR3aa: CASSSGGRERYGYTF
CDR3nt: TGTGCCAGCAGCTCTGGGGGCAGGGAACGTTATGGCTACACCTTC

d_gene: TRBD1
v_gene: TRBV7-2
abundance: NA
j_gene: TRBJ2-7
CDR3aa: CASSWGQGENEQYF
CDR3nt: TGTGCCAGCAGCTGGGGACAGGGGGAAAACGAGCAGTACTTC

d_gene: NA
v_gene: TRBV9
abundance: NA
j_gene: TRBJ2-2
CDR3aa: CASSVVQEAGELFF
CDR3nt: TGTGCCAGCAGCGTAGTCCAGGAAGCCGGGGAGCTGTTTTTT

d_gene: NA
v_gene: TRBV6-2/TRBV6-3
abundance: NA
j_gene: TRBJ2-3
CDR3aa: CASSYSKGTDTQYF
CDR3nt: TGTGCCAGCAGTTACTCGAAGGGGACAGATACGCAGTATTTT

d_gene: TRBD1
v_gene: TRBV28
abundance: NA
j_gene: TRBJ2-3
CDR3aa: CASSLFPGQGMVTQYF
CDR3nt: TGTGCCAGCAGCTTGTTTCCGGGACAGGGAATGGTTACGCAGTATTTT

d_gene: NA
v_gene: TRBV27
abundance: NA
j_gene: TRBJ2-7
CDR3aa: CANSPTGGRYEQYF
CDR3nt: TGTGCCAACAGTCCGACAGGAGGTCGATACGAGCAGTACTTC

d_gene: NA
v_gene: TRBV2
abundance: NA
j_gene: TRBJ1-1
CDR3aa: CASSGGLATEAFF
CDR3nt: TGTGCCAGCTCGGGGGGGTTGGCCACTGAAGCTTTCTTT

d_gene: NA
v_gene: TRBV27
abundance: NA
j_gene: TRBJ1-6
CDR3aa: CASSTTRLLPLHF
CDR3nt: TGTGCCAGCAGCACCACCAGACTCTTACCCCTCCACTTT

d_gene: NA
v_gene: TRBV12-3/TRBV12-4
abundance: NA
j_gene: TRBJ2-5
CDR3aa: CASSSVRETQYF
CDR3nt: TGTGCCAGCAGTTCTGTTCGGGAGACCCAGTACTTC

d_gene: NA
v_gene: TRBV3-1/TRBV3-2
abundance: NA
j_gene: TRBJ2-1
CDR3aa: CASSQLAHDEQFF
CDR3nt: TGTGCCAGCAGCCAACTGGCACACGATGAGCAGTTCTTC

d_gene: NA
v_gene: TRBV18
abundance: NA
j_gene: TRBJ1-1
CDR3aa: CASSPLAEYTEAFF
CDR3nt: TGTGCCAGCTCACCCCTGGCAGAATACACTGAAGCTTTCTTT

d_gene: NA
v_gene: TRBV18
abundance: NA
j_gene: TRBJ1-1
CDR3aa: CASSINRNTEAFF
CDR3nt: TGTGCCAGCTCAATCAACAGGAACACTGAAGCTTTCTTT

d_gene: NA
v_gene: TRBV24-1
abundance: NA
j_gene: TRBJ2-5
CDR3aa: CATSDSRKQETQYF
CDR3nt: TGTGCCACCAGTGATTCCAGGAAACAAGAGACCCAGTACTTC

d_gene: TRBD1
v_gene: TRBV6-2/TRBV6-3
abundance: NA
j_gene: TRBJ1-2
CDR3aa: CASSGDREFYTF
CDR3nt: TGTGCCAGCAGTGGGGACAGGGAGTTCTACACCTTC

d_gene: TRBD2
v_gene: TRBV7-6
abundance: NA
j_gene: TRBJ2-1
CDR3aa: CASSLGLAGEGEQFF
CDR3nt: TGTGCCAGCAGCTTAGGGCTAGCGGGAGAAGGTGAGCAGTTCTTC

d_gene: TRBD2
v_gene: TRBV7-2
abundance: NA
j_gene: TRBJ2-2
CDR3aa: CASSLLAGAGTGELFF
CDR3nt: TGTGCCAGCAGCTTACTAGCGGGGGCGGGCACCGGGGAGCTGTTTTTT

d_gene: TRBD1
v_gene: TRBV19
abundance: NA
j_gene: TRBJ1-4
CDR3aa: CASSRDRGGEKLFF
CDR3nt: TGTGCCAGTAGTCGGGACAGGGGTGGCGAAAAACTGTTTTTT

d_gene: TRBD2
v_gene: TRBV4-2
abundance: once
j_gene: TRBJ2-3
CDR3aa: CASSPNVGLAGLTDTQYF
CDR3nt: TGTGCCAGCAGCCCGAATGTGGGCCTAGCGGGACTCACAGATACGCAGTATTTT

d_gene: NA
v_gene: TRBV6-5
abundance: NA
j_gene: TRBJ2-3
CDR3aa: CASSHRGAADTQYF
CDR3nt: TGTGCCAGCAGTCACCGGGGGGCTGCTGATACGCAGTATTTT

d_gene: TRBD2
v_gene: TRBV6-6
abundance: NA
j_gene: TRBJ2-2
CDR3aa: CASRHSGGTTGELFF
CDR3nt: TGTGCCAGCAGGCATAGCGGGGGAACCACCGGGGAGCTGTTTTTT

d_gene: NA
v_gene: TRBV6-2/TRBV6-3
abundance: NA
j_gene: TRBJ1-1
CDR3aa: CASSSGTQNTEAFF
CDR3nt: TGTGCCAGCAGTTCCGGGACACAGAACACTGAAGCTTTCTTT

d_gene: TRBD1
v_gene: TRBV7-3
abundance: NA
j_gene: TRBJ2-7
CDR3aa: CASSPDRGSYEQYF
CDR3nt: TGTGCCAGCAGCCCGGACAGGGGCTCCTACGAGCAGTACTTC

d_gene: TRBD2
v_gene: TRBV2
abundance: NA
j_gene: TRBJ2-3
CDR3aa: CASNLAGASTDTQYF
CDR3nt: TGTGCCAGCAATTTAGCGGGGGCTAGCACAGATACGCAGTATTTT

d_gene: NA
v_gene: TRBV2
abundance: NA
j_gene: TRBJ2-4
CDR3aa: CASSADRLLAKNIQYF
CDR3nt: TGTGCCAGCAGTGCAGACAGGTTGCTAGCCAAAAACATTCAGTACTTC

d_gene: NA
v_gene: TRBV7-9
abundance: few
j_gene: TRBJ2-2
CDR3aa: CASSLRENTGELFF
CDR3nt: TGTGCCAGCAGCCTTAGAGAGAACACCGGGGAGCTGTTTTTT

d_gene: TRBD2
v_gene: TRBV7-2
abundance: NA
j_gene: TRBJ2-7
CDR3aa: CASRNSGSYEQYF
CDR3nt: TGTGCCAGCAGAAATAGCGGGAGTTACGAGCAGTACTTC

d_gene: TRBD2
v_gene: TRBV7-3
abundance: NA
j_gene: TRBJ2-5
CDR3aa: CASSPTGTSGNQETQYF
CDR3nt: TGTGCCAGCAGCCCCACTGGGACTAGCGGAAACCAAGAGACCCAGTACTTC

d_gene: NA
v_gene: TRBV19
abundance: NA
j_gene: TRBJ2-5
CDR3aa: CASSTSVQETQYF
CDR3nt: TGTGCCAGTAGTACTAGCGTTCAAGAGACCCAGTACTTC

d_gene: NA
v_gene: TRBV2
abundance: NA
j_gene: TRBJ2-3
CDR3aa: CASIQGSTHTDTQYF
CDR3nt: TGTGCCAGCATTCAGGGGTCTACCCACACAGATACGCAGTATTTT

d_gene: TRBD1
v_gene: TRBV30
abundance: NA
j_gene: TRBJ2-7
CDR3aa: CAWGKPGQGAYEQYF
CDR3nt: TGTGCCTGGGGAAAGCCCGGACAGGGGGCCTACGAGCAGTACTTC

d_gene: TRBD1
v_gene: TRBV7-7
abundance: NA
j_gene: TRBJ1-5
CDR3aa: CASSLYSGQNLQGQPQHF
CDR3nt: TGTGCTAGCAGCTTATATTCGGGACAGAACCTACAAGGGCAGCCCCAGCATTTT

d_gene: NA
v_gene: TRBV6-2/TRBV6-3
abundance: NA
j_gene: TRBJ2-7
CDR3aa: CASSYVGGDSYEQYF
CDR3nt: TGTGCCAGCAGTTACGTCGGCGGAGACTCCTACGAGCAGTACTTC

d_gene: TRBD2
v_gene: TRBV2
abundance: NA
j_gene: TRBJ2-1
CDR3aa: CASSEMGLAGFNEQFF
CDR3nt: TGTGCCAGCAGTGAAATGGGGCTAGCGGGGTTCAATGAGCAGTTCTTC

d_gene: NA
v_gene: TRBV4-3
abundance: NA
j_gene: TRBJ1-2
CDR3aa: CASSQETGLDYGYTF
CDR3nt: TGCGCCAGCAGCCAAGAAACAGGTCTTGACTATGGCTACACCTTC

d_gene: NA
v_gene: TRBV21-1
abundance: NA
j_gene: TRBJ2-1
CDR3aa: CASSKTERTALFSYNEQFF
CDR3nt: TGTGCCAGCAGCAAAACCGAGAGGACAGCCCTCTTCTCCTACAATGAGCAGTTCTTC

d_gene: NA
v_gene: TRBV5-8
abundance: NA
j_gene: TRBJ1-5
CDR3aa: CASSLEGDSNQPQHF
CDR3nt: TGTGCCAGCAGCTTGGAGGGGGATAGCAATCAGCCCCAGCATTTT

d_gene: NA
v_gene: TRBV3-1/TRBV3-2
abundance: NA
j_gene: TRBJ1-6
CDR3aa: CASSLGGARNSPLHF
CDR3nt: TGTGCCAGCAGCCTGGGGGGGGCGAGAAATTCACCCCTCCACTTT

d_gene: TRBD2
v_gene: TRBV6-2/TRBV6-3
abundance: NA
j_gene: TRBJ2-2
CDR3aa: CASSYERGRSNTGELFF
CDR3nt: TGTGCCAGCAGTTACGAGCGGGGGCGTTCGAACACCGGGGAGCTGTTTTTT

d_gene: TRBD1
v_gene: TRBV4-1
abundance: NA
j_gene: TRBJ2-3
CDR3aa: CASSQAGRDREADTQYF
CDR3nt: TGCGCCAGCAGCCAAGCTGGTAGGGACAGGGAGGCAGATACGCAGTATTTT

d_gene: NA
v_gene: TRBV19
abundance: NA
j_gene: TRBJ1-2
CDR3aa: CASSDGADYGYTF
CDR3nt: TGTGCCAGTAGTGATGGGGCTGACTATGGCTACACCTTC